A single sample gave rise to the 28 T cell receptor beta chains below, sequenced in a study of monozygotic twins with cystic fibrosis. Some clones are missing from TCRdb's copy, which holds only in-frame ones; the method was immunoSEQ multiplex PCR. The sample contains 7,000 to 9,500 clones, roughly 94% of which appear only once. Sequenced: blood. The receptors here all came from a boy between 2 and 10 years old with cystic fibrosis.

The chain uses TRBV7-9 and TRBJ1-1; tentatively, D is TRBD1 (6 bases). The CDR3 spans 15 residues. The V end was cut by 1 base, the J end by 2 bases, with 11 bases between. Germline V gives CDR1 SEHNR, CDR2 FQNEAQ (reference sequence). The CDR3 DNA reads as TGTGCCAGCAGCTTAGGCAGGGGAACTAACACTGAAGCTTTCTTT. This encodes CASSLGRGTNTEAFF. The variable domain in full, with the rest retrieved from reference TRBV7-9 and TRBJ1-1, is DTGVSQNPRHKITKRGQNVTFRCDPISEHNRLYWYRQTLGQGPEFLTYFQNEAQLEKSRLLSDRFSAERPKGSFSTLEIQRTEQGDSAMYLCASSLGRGTNTEAFFGQGTRLTVV.

The gene calls are TRBV7-9 and TRBJ2-6, with D hard to call. V gave up 0 bases and J gave up 0 bases, with 9 bases separating them. The CDR3 length is 17 residues. Germline V lookup: CDR1 SEHNR, CDR2 FQNEAQ (reference sequence). The CDR3 coding sequence is TGTGCCAGCAGCTTAGCTCGTTACTCCTCTGGGGCCAACGTCCTGACTTTC. It specifies CASSLARYSSGANVLTF.

This chain uses TRBV27 with TRBJ2-5; possibly TRBD1 or TRBD2 for D (5 bases each). This CDR3 comprises 13 residues. Germline V lookup: CDR1 MNHEY, CDR2 SMNVEV (reference sequence). Trimming took off 2 bases at V and 5 bases at J, with 9 bases between the two ends. The CDR3: CASSLGREETQYF. Written as DNA, the CDR3 is TGTGCCAGCAGTTTAGGCAGGGAGGAGACCCAGTACTTC.

The chain uses TRBV2 and TRBJ1-5, with D uncertain. Looked up from germline, CDR1 is SNHLY and CDR2 is FYNNEI. The CDR3 is 14 amino acids. The V gene lost 7 bases and the J gene lost 3 bases, with 13 bases spanning the gap. For the CDR3, the DNA is TGTGCCAGCACGAAGGAATCCCACAATCAGCCCCAGCATTTT. It specifies CASTKESHNQPQHF.

This rearrangement joins TRBV5-1 to TRBJ2-7, with 11 bases fitting TRBD1. V gave up 4 bases and J gave up 5 bases; unmatched junction bases: 11. This CDR3 has 16 residues. Per the germline V gene, CDR1 is SGHRS and CDR2 is YFSETQ. DNA of the CDR3: TGCGCCAGCAGCCTATCCGGGGACAGGGGGGGCCACGAGCAGTACTTC. It encodes CASSLSGDRGGHEQYF.

The chain is built from TRBV15 and TRBJ2-7; no reliable D call. The CDR3 contains 14 residues. CDR1 is LNHNV, CDR2 YYDKDF, per germline (reference sequence). V lost 0 bases, J lost 1 base, and 7 bases lay in between. CDR3 bases: TGTGCCACCAGCAGAGATCAGGCTTCCTACGAGCAGTACTTC. This sequence encodes CATSRDQASYEQYF.

The chain uses TRBV4-3 and TRBJ2-1; D is tentatively TRBD1 or TRBD2 (5 bases each). Looked up from germline, CDR1 is LGHNA and CDR2 is YSLEER. Trimming took 3 bases from V and 6 from J, leaving 15 bases between them. The CDR3 covers 15 residues. CDR3 loop: CASSQGDPVPNEQFF. The CDR3, as DNA: TGCGCCAGCAGCCAGGGGGACCCGGTTCCCAATGAGCAGTTCTTC.

The chain combines TRBV6-5 with TRBJ1-2, with D perhaps matching TRBD1 (6 bases). This CDR3 comprises 14 residues. Between the trimmed V and J ends, which lost 2 bases and 8 bases, there was a span of 15 bases. Looked up from germline, CDR1 is MNHEY and CDR2 is SVGAGI. The CDR3 reads CASSYDRNVRGYTF. Written as DNA, the CDR3 is TGTGCCAGCAGTTACGACAGGAACGTACGGGGCTACACCTTC.

This clone was seen once. V gene TRBV25-1 combines with J gene TRBJ1-2; D not resolved. This CDR3 is 15 amino acids long. Trimming stripped 0 bases from V and 1 base from J, with 9 bases between. Germline loops: CDR1 MGHDK, CDR2 SYGVNS. The CDR3 is CASSEYRTGNYGYTF. DNA for the CDR3: TGTGCCAGCAGTGAATATCGCACTGGTAACTATGGCTACACCTTC.

The chain combines TRBV5-1 with TRBJ1-1; D remains ambiguous. Deletions cut 0 bases from V and 0 bases from J, with 9 bases between. Germline CDR1 reads SGHRS; CDR2 reads YFSETQ. This CDR3 has 15 amino acids. The CDR3 sequence: CASSLGGDLNTEAFF. CDR3 sequence (DNA): TGCGCCAGCAGCTTGGGTGGGGATTTGAACACTGAAGCTTTCTTT.

The chain is built from TRBV21-1 and TRBJ2-4; the D call of TRBD1 is as the table states it, not checked on the DNA. TRBV21-1 counts as a pseudogene. The CDR3 totals 17 residues. The CDR3 region is CASSKKGDILAKNIQYF. DNA for the CDR3: TGTGCCAGCAGCAAAAAAGGTGACATTTTAGCCAAAAACATTCAGTACTTC.

V and J are TRBV11-2 and TRBJ2-7, with TRBD2 identical over 7 bases. The CDR3 loop spans 13 amino acids. CDR1 and CDR2 (germline): SGHAT, FQNNGV. Trimming removed 2 bases from V and 6 bases from J; junction bases left unmatched: 4. DNA of the CDR3: TGTGCCAGCAGCTTACTAGGGAGGGCCGAGCAGTACTTC. Protein sequence: CASSLLGRAEQYF.

Notes on this clone: Other DNA sequences of this sample code for an identical CDR3. This chain joins TRBV9 and TRBJ2-5, with 8 bases lining up with TRBD1. Germline CDR1 is SGDLS and CDR2 is YYNGEE. With V trimmed by 0 bases and J by 2 bases, 12 bases remained unmatched. This CDR3 has 18 residues. The CDR3 nucleotides read TGTGCCAGCAGCGTAGGAGGTCTGCCAGGGGGCCCGCAAGAGACCCAGTACTTC. It codes for CASSVGGLPGGPQETQYF.

CDR3 loop: CASSPGTPKSDSPLHF. CDR3 DNA: TGTGCCAGCAGCCCCGGGACCCCGAAATCGGATTCACCCCTCCACTTT. This rearrangement joins TRBV6-7 to TRBJ1-6, with D possibly TRBD1 on 5 matching bases. TRBV6-7 belongs to the ORF category, with a function that is uncertain. This CDR3 is built from 16 residues. Trimming stripped 6 bases from V and 8 bases from J, with 20 bases between.

The chain carries TRBV9 and TRBJ2-3; D ambiguous. The length of the CDR3 is 14 residues. Trimming cost V 0 bases and J 5 bases, with 10 bases left between them. Germline assignment: CDR1 SGDLS and CDR2 YYNGEE. CDR3 nucleotide sequence: TGTGCCAGCAGCGTAGAAGGGCAGAAAGATACGCAGTATTTT. It encodes CASSVEGQKDTQYF.

V usage is TRBV5-1 and J usage is TRBJ1-2, with TRBD1 identical over 10 bases. After removal of 3 bases from V and 5 bases from J, the junction contained 10 bases not matched to a gene. From germline, CDR1 is SGHRS and CDR2 YFSETQ. The CDR3 runs to 16 residues. The DNA for the CDR3 is TGCGCCAGCAGCTCGAGCCTATTGGGACAGGGGTATGGCTACACCTTC. It yields the protein CASSSSLLGQGYGYTF. The whole variable domain, filled in from reference TRBV5-1 and TRBJ1-2, reads KAGVTQTPRYLIKTRGQQVTLSCSPISGHRSVSWYQQTPGQGLQFLFEYFSETQRNKGNFPGRFSGRQFSNSRSEMNVSTLELGDSALYLCASSSSLLGQGYGYTFGSGTRLTVV.

J is TRBJ1-1 and V is TRBV6-6, with a possible D match to TRBD1 (5 bases). Germline V CDR1 and CDR2: MNHNY, SVGAGI (reference sequence). This CDR3 comprises 14 residues. The V end lost 2 bases, the J end lost 4 bases, and 11 bases lay between the germline ends. For the CDR3, the DNA is TGTGCCAGCAGTTACCGGCAGGGTAGCACTGAAGCTTTCTTT. Its protein product is CASSYRQGSTEAFF.

This chain joins TRBV7-2 and TRBJ2-7; 7 nucleotides agree with TRBD2. This CDR3 is built from 13 residues. The V gene end was trimmed by 4 bases and the J gene end by 2 bases; junction bases not matched to a gene: 2. Per germline, CDR1 SGHTA and CDR2 FQGNSA. CDR3 amino acids: CASSWSGAYEQYF. The DNA for the CDR3 is TGTGCCAGCAGCTGGAGCGGGGCCTACGAGCAGTACTTC.

The rearrangement links TRBV27 to TRBJ1-2; D is unclear. V was cut by 3 bases and J by 4 bases, with 9 bases left in between. From germline, CDR1 is MNHEY and CDR2 SMNVEV (reference sequence). The CDR3 length is 13 residues. The chain's CDR3 is CASSFGRSYGYTF. The CDR3 coding sequence is TGTGCCAGCAGTTTCGGCAGATCCTATGGCTACACCTTC.

This rearrangement joins TRBV19 to TRBJ1-5; D is undetermined. Germline loops: CDR1 LNHDA, CDR2 SQIVND (reference sequence). The CDR3 runs to 16 residues. Trimming took 6 bases from V and 5 from J, leaving 20 bases between them. CDR3 in amino acids: CASRSLGIQRYQPQHF. CDR3 sequence (DNA): TGTGCCAGTAGAAGTCTTGGCATACAGCGTTATCAGCCCCAGCATTTT. Complete variable domain (other parts from reference TRBV19 and TRBJ1-5): DGGITQSPKYLFRKEGQNVTLSCEQNLNHDAMYWYRQDPGQGLRLIYYSQIVNDFQKGDIAEGYSVSREKKESFPLTVTSAQKNPTAFYLCASRSLGIQRYQPQHFGDGTRLSIL.

The chain is built from TRBV27 and TRBJ2-3; 12 nucleotides align to TRBD2. Germline-derived CDR1 and CDR2 are MNHEY and SMNVEV (reference sequence). This CDR3 contains 14 residues. V lost 6 bases, J lost 6 bases, and 4 bases stayed unmatched. Written as DNA, the CDR3 is TGTGCCAGCAGGACTAGCGGGGGTTTGGATACGCAGTATTTT. Its translation: CASRTSGGLDTQYF.

The rearrangement joins TRBV7-8 to TRBJ1-2; D gene ambiguous. The CDR3 runs 16 residues. V gave up 0 bases and J gave up 5 bases, with 16 bases separating them. Germline CDR1 and CDR2: SGHVS and FQNEAQ. CDR3 coding DNA: TGTGCCAGCAGCTTAGCCCCTGCTCTGGATCAGTATGGCTACACCTTC. Its translation: CASSLAPALDQYGYTF.

The V and J genes are TRBV6-6 and TRBJ1-1; D gene uncertain. The CDR3 has 13 amino acids. V shed 6 bases and J shed 1 base, with 9 bases lying between them. Germline V gene data show CDR1 as MNHNY and CDR2 as SVGAGI (reference sequence). The CDR3 region is CASRSDQNTEAFF. In nucleotides, the CDR3 is TGTGCCAGCAGATCAGACCAGAACACTGAAGCTTTCTTT.

The chain employs TRBV9 and TRBJ1-5; no clear D. The CDR3 runs to 13 residues. Germline CDR1 is SGDLS and CDR2 is YYNGEE. V lost 8 bases and J 3 bases, leaving 12 bases between the germline ends. This CDR3 is CASSLADNQPQHF. CDR3 DNA sequence: TGTGCCAGTTCCCTTGCCGACAATCAGCCCCAGCATTTT.

V gene TRBV28 combines with J gene TRBJ1-2, with unresolved D. The V end lost 8 bases, the J end lost 4 bases, and 11 bases lay between the germline ends. The CDR3 loop spans 12 amino acids. In germline, CDR1 is MDHEN, CDR2 SYDVKM. The CDR3 reads CASATSLYGYTF. The CDR3 coding sequence is TGTGCCAGCGCGACGAGCCTCTATGGCTACACCTTC.

The CDR3 bases are TGTGCCAGCAGTGAACAAGGGGGCAGGGAAGCTTTCTTT. Residues: CASSEQGGREAFF. This chain connects TRBV2 to TRBJ1-1, with 7 bases lining up with TRBD1. Germline values: CDR1 SNHLY, CDR2 FYNNEI. V lost 2 bases, J lost 8 bases, and 5 bases stayed unmatched. The CDR3 is made up of 13 amino acids.

This rearrangement joins TRBV2 to TRBJ2-3; possible D gene TRBD2, 6 bases. Germline V gene data show CDR1 as SNHLY and CDR2 as FYNNEI. CDR3 length equals 13 residues. Trimming took 4 bases from V and 3 from J, leaving 8 bases between them. CDR3 residues: CASSGGGTDTQYF. The CDR3 DNA reads as TGTGCCAGCAGTGGCGGAGGGACAGATACGCAGTATTTT.

The chain employs TRBV6-5 and TRBJ2-7; 7 bases are a match to TRBD2. Germline V gives CDR1 MNHEY, CDR2 SVGAGI. After removal of 0 bases from V and 0 bases from J, the junction contained 5 bases not matched to a gene. This CDR3 region has 16 residues. Written as DNA, the CDR3 is TGTGCCAGCAGTTACTCTCTCCTAGCGGTCTCCTACGAGCAGTACTTC. Translation: CASSYSLLAVSYEQYF.